A selection of T cell receptor beta chains follows, all from one sample in a study of T cells in narcolepsy. Clones were read by immunoSEQ multiplex PCR, and TCRdb kept only the in-frame ones, dropping some. Among 25,000 to 30,000 clones listed, around 82% were seen once. Sequenced material: CD45RA- memory CD4+ T cells from PBMCs. All receptors derive from a human donor with narcolepsy. Each CDR3 is given with its conserved first and last residue. Fields, in order: J gene, V gene, CDR3 length, CDR3 protein.

J gene: TRBJ2-7
V gene: TRBV5-1
CDR3 length: 15
CDR3 protein: CASSLFSGGQSEQYF

J gene: TRBJ2-1
V gene: TRBV4-1
CDR3 length: 13
CDR3 protein: CASSQGGGREQFF

J gene: TRBJ1-1
V gene: TRBV5-4
CDR3 length: 15
CDR3 protein: CASSLGGQVSTEAFF

J gene: TRBJ1-6
V gene: TRBV30
CDR3 length: 16
CDR3 protein: CAWSAGADTINSPLHF

J gene: TRBJ1-2
V gene: TRBV5-8
CDR3 length: 17
CDR3 protein: CASSFLRTGGNNYGYTF

J gene: TRBJ1-2
V gene: TRBV7-9
CDR3 length: 12
CDR3 protein: CASSNRNYGYTF

J gene: TRBJ2-5
V gene: TRBV6-5
CDR3 length: 13
CDR3 protein: CASSVGTGETQYF

J gene: TRBJ2-3
V gene: TRBV11-2
CDR3 length: 14
CDR3 protein: CASSLDDRGDTQYF

J gene: TRBJ1-2
V gene: TRBV30
CDR3 length: 15
CDR3 protein: CASWDRGRRLYGYTF

J gene: TRBJ2-7
V gene: TRBV5-1
CDR3 length: 13
CDR3 protein: CASSLERAGEQYF